This T cell receptor beta chain was found in a study of blood T cells in healthy people across ages. J gave up 0 bases and V 2 bases, and 6 bases lay outside the gene matches. This CDR3 has 15 residues. CDR1 and CDR2 (germline): GTSNPN, SVGIG (reference sequence). The authors ran a second PCR of 7 to 11 cycles using a sample-barcoded 5' primer and a J-beta primer mix. Sequencing yielded, for each sample, at least 3 million paired-end reads carrying CDR3. A single record per CDR3 protein comes from TCRdb applying MiXCR to the 5' RACE reads. The top ten hold 15% to 20% of the sample, which has over a million distinct CDR3 sequences, 45% seen once.

The J gene is TRBJ1-1, the V gene TRBV30; 7 bases map to TRBD1. This TCR came from a woman aged 55-75 years in good health. Sequencing used blood. This CDR3 is CAWSIRTGMNTEAFF. CDR3 DNA: TGTGCCTGGAGTATCCGGACAGGCATGAACACTGAAGCTTTCTTT.